Below, 19 T cell receptor beta chains from the same sample are listed, as sequenced in a study of cytomegalovirus exposure and HLA in healthy donors. With 60 Vbeta and 13 Jbeta primers, the PCR was carried out. TCRdb's copy holds only in-frame clones and misses some; the assay was immunoSEQ multiplex PCR. The table shows about 150,000 clones, with 70% to 80% occurring only once. Sequenced material: PBMCs. The receptors derive from a young man in good health and CMV-seropositive.

This chain uses TRBV30 with TRBJ1-1; the match to TRBD1 covers 7 bases. Per the germline V gene, CDR1 is GTSNPN and CDR2 is SVGIG (reference sequence). The CDR3 loop spans 15 amino acids. Trimming cost V 3 bases and J 3 bases; bases outside gene matches: 10. CDR3 DNA sequence: TGTGCCTGGAGGACACCGGACAGGAGTTACACTGAAGCTTTCTTT. This sequence encodes CAWRTPDRSYTEAFF.

The chain employs TRBV11-2 and TRBJ2-3; 8 nucleotides align to TRBD2. V lost 4 bases and J lost 3; bases outside the gene matches: 9. Germline CDR1 reads SGHAT; CDR2 reads FQNNGV. The CDR3 has 16 amino acids. The CDR3 DNA follows: TGTGCCAGCAGCTCCTTAGCGGGATATAAAACAGATACGCAGTATTTT. This gives the protein CASSSLAGYKTDTQYF.

J is TRBJ2-7 and V is TRBV7-9; 7 bases match TRBD1. The trim removed 9 bases at V and 3 bases at J, leaving 11 bases unmatched. In germline, CDR1 is SEHNR, CDR2 FQNEAQ (reference sequence). This CDR3 has 14 amino acids. CDR3 amino acids: CASATGQADYEQYF. The DNA for the CDR3 is TGTGCCAGTGCGACAGGACAGGCCGACTACGAGCAGTACTTC.

In regard to this clone: Within the sample, other DNA sequences also encode this same CDR3. The chain recombines TRBV6-5 with TRBJ1-1; 8 nucleotides agree with TRBD1. From germline, CDR1 is MNHEY and CDR2 SVGAGI. V dropped 6 bases and J dropped 10; count of bases not matched to a gene: 7. The CDR3 contains 12 residues. CDR3 sequence (DNA): TGTGCCAGCAGCCCCAGGGGGCAGGCAGCTTTCTTT. It yields the protein CASSPRGQAAFF.

This clone was seen once. The chain combines TRBV27 with TRBJ1-1, with TRBD1 matching over 8 bases. Germline CDR1 is MNHEY and CDR2 is SMNVEV (reference sequence). Trimming removed 6 bases from V and 4 bases from J; junction bases left unmatched: 10. CDR3 length equals 15 residues. CDR3 sequence (DNA): TGTGCCAGCAGACAGGACAGGGTCGGTGGCACTGAAGCTTTCTTT. Amino acid sequence: CASRQDRVGGTEAFF.

J is TRBJ2-5 and V is TRBV7-3; 7 nucleotides line up with TRBD1. This CDR3 contains 14 residues. J gave up 4 bases and V 2 bases, and 4 bases lay outside the gene matches. CDR1 is SGHTA, CDR2 FQGTGA, per germline. CDR3 amino acids: CASSLQAGGETQYF. As DNA, the CDR3 is TGTGCCAGCAGCTTACAAGCAGGGGGAGAGACCCAGTACTTC. Looking up the rest from reference TRBV7-3 and TRBJ2-5 gives the full variable domain: GAGVSQTPSNKVTEKGKYVELRCDPISGHTALYWYRQSLGQGPEFLIYFQGTGAADDSGLPNDRFFAVRPEGSVSTLKIQRTERGDSAVYLCASSLQAGGETQYFGPGTRLLVL.

The chain couples TRBV18 to TRBJ2-3, with D possibly matching TRBD1 (5 bases). V dropped 0 bases and J dropped 1 base, with 11 bases sitting between them. The CDR3 covers 16 residues. The germline gives CDR1 KGHSH, CDR2 LQKENI. CDR3 sequence reads: CASSPPGLEGTDTQYF. The CDR3 DNA is TGTGCCAGCTCACCACCGGGGCTAGAGGGCACAGATACGCAGTATTTT.

The V call is TRBV30, the J call TRBJ1-5; 9 nucleotides align to TRBD1. Trimming took 5 bases from V and 4 from J; bases not matched to a gene: 3. The CDR3 consists of 13 residues. In germline, CDR1 is GTSNPN, CDR2 SVGIG (reference sequence). CDR3 in amino acids: CAWAGTGNQPQHF. DNA for the CDR3: TGTGCCTGGGCCGGGACAGGGAATCAGCCCCAGCATTTT.

The chain recombines TRBV6-1 with TRBJ2-6; 10 nucleotides match TRBD1. Trimming removed 6 bases from V and 1 base from J; junction bases left unmatched: 0. CDR1 is MNHNS, CDR2 SASEGT, per germline. This CDR3 contains 15 residues. The CDR3 coding sequence is TGTGCCAGCAGGGGACAGGGGTCTGGGGCCAACGTCCTGACTTTC. Amino acid sequence: CASRGQGSGANVLTF.

This clone has more than one count but fewer than ten. The rearrangement joins TRBV7-9 to TRBJ1-2; D perhaps matches TRBD1 (5 bases). V was pared by 0 bases and J by 7 bases, with 12 bases between. This CDR3 has 14 residues. Germline V gene lookup returns CDR1 SEHNR and CDR2 FQNEAQ (reference sequence). CDR3 coding DNA: TGTGCCAGCAGCTTAGCGCTGACAGACGGTGGCTACACCTTC. Translated, it gives CASSLALTDGGYTF.

The table lists this clone with a count of one. The chain has TRBV11-1 and TRBJ2-5; 7 nucleotides match TRBD2. The V gene's germline CDR1 is SGHAT and CDR2 FQDESV (reference sequence). The CDR3 is 14 residues long. V was pared by 5 bases and J by 1 base, with 4 bases of the junction left unmatched. CDR3 sequence: CASSAGLLQETQYF. The DNA of the CDR3 is TGTGCCAGCAGCGCGGGACTACTCCAAGAGACCCAGTACTTC.

The chain is built from TRBV6-5 and TRBJ2-3; no clear D. This CDR3 is 13 amino acids long. Per the germline V gene, CDR1 is MNHEY and CDR2 is SVGAGI. Trimming removed 0 bases from V and 6 bases from J, with 7 bases in between. The CDR3 sequence: CASSYSGVDTQYF. CDR3 nucleotides: TGTGCCAGCAGTTACTCGGGCGTGGATACGCAGTATTTT.

The chain has TRBV25-1 and TRBJ2-5, with 12 nucleotides matching TRBD2. This CDR3 region has 17 residues. After removal of 5 bases from V and 4 bases from J, the junction contained 11 bases not matched to a gene. Germline lookup yields CDR1 MGHDK and CDR2 SYGVNS. Here the CDR3 DNA reads TGTGCCAGCAGTCTTCGACTAGCGGGAGTCGGACGAGAGACCCAGTACTTC. Amino acids: CASSLRLAGVGRETQYF. Drawing the rest from reference TRBV25-1 and TRBJ2-5, the complete variable domain is EADIYQTPRYLVIGTGKKITLECSQTMGHDKMYWYQQDPGMELHLIHYSYGVNSTEKGDLSSESTVSRIRTEHFPLTLESARPSHTSQYLCASSLRLAGVGRETQYFGPGTRLLVL.

The J gene is TRBJ1-4, the V gene TRBV12-5, with a possible D match to TRBD1 (6 bases). The CDR3 is 16 amino acids. Germline CDR1 LGHNT, CDR2 FRNRAP. The V and J ends lost 2 bases and 3 bases respectively, with 13 bases between them. CDR3 protein: CASGLSQGFPNEKLFF. In DNA, the CDR3 is TGTGCTAGTGGTTTGTCCCAGGGGTTCCCTAATGAAAAACTGTTTTTT.

The chain links TRBV6-1 to TRBJ2-3, with 7 bases fitting TRBD1. The CDR3 has 15 residues. With 5 bases clipped from V and 2 bases from J, the junction kept 7 bases outside the gene matches. The germline V gene has CDR1 MNHNS and CDR2 SASEGT. In DNA form, the CDR3 reads TGTGCCAGCAGTACGACAGGGTCCTACACAGATACGCAGTATTTT. Its translation is CASSTTGSYTDTQYF.

The chain uses TRBV30 and TRBJ1-2; TRBD1 agrees at 7 bases. The CDR3 extends over 14 amino acids. The germline CDR1 and CDR2 sequences are GTSNPN and SVGIG (reference sequence). V lost 4 bases and J lost 9; bases outside the gene matches: 14. This CDR3 is CAWTAGGEQGSYTF. For the CDR3, the DNA is TGTGCCTGGACCGCGGGGGGAGAACAGGGGAGCTACACCTTC.

The CDR3 loop reads CASSFAQGRAFF. CDR3 bases: TGTGCCAGCAGCTTTGCACAGGGACGAGCTTTCTTT. This chain connects TRBV7-9 to TRBJ1-1; weak D call: TRBD1 (6 bases). The ends were cut back, 3 bases at V and 10 bases at J, with 12 bases in the middle. Per germline, CDR1 SEHNR and CDR2 FQNEAQ (reference sequence). This CDR3 is 12 amino acids long. The whole variable domain, remainder taken from reference TRBV7-9 and TRBJ1-1, is DTGVSQNPRHKITKRGQNVTFRCDPISEHNRLYWYRQTLGQGPEFLTYFQNEAQLEKSRLLSDRFSAERPKGSFSTLEIQRTEQGDSAMYLCASSFAQGRAFFGQGTRLTVV.

V gene TRBV7-9 combines with J gene TRBJ1-2, with D possibly TRBD1 on 6 matching bases. Trimming stripped 2 bases from V and 13 bases from J, with 14 bases between. The germline V gene encodes CDR1 SEHNR and CDR2 FQNEAQ (reference sequence). This CDR3 is built from 12 residues. The CDR3 nucleotides read TGTGCCAGCAGCTTAATACAGGGCGATTTCACCTTC. Amino acids: CASSLIQGDFTF.

This clone was seen once. This rearrangement joins TRBV5-6 to TRBJ2-6, with a weak D call TRBD1 (6 bases). The V end lost 0 bases, the J end lost 0 bases, and 16 bases lay between the germline ends. CDR3 size: 19 residues. Germline V lookup: CDR1 SGHDT, CDR2 YYEEEE. The CDR3 nucleotides read TGTGCCAGCAGCTTGGAAGGGACATCGGTCCTCTCTGGGGCCAACGTCCTGACTTTC. Its translation is CASSLEGTSVLSGANVLTF.